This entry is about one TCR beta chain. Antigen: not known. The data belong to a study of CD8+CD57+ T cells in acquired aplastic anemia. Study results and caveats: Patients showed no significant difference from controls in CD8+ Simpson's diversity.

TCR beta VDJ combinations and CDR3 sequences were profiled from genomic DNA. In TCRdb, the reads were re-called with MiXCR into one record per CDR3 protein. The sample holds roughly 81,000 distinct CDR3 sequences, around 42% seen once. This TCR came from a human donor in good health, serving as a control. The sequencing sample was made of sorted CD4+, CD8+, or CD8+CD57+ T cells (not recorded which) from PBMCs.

The CDR3 reads CASSQTGGYSPLHF. CDR3 coding DNA: TGCGCCAGCAGTCAAACAGGGGGCTATTCACCCCTCCACTTT. The chain joins TRBV10-1 to TRBJ1-6; 9 positions match TRBD1. The CDR3 covers 14 residues. Germline lookup yields CDR1 WNHNN and CDR2 SYGVQD (reference sequence). Losses at the gene ends were 5 bases for V and 8 bases for J; bases not matched to a gene: 4.